This T cell receptor beta chain came from a study of shared clonotypes between healthy human individuals. Whole-study context: The donor group consisted of two women and a few men, aged 18 to 49. Donors had three CD4 naive, three CD4 memory, two CD8 naive and one CD8 memory plate apiece.

Study findings and constraints: In a handful of donors, about 5% of naive CD4 clonotypes appeared in common.

V gave up 6 bases and J gave up 1 base; unmatched junction bases: 8. The CDR3 has 15 residues. The germline gives CDR1 MNHEY, CDR2 SMNVEV (reference sequence). A remark on this clone: The antigen is undetermined.

Assay: immunoSEQ multiplex PCR; the TCRdb copy retains only in-frame clones and omits some. Of millions of clones detected, 85% to 95% appear once; the ten largest clones hold 0.1% to 0.15%. Sequenced input: naive CD4+ T cells sorted from blood. Subset in this sample: CD45RA+ positively selected. The clonotype was recovered from a man between 18 and 35 years old in good health. The chain employs TRBV27 and TRBJ2-7, with 8 bases aligning to TRBD1. The CDR3 sequence is CASRSFRGQSYEQYF. CDR3 coding DNA: TGTGCCAGCAGAAGTTTCAGGGGGCAGTCCTACGAGCAGTACTTC.